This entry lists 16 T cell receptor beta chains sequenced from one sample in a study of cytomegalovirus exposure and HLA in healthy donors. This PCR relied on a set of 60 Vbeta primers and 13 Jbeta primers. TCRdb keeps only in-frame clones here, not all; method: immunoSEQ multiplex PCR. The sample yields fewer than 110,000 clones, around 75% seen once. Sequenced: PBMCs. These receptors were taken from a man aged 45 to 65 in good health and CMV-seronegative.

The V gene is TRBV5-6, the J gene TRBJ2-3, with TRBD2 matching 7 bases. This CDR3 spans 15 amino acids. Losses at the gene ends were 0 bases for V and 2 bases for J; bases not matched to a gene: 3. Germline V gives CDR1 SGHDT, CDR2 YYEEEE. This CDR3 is CASSLGGGFTDTQYF. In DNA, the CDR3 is TGTGCCAGCAGCTTGGGCGGGGGATTCACAGATACGCAGTATTTT.

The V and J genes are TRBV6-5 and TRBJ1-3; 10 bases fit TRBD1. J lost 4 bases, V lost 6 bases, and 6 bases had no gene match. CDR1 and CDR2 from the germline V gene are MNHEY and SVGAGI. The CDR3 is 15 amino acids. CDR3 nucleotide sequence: TGTGCCAGCAGCCCGACAGGGGGCGCGGGAAACACCATATATTTT. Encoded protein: CASSPTGGAGNTIYF.

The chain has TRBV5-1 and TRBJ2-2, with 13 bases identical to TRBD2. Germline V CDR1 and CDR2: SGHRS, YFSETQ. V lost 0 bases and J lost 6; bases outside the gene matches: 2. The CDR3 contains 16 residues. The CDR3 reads CASSLELAGGPGELFF. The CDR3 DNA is TGCGCCAGCAGCTTGGAACTAGCGGGAGGGCCCGGGGAGCTGTTTTTT.

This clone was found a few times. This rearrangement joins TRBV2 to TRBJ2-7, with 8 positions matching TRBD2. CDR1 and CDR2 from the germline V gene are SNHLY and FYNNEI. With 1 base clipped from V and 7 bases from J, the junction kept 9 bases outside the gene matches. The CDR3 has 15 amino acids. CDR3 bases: TGTGCCAGCAGTGAAGGAGGGCCAGCGGGAGAAGAGCAGTACTTC. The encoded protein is CASSEGGPAGEEQYF.

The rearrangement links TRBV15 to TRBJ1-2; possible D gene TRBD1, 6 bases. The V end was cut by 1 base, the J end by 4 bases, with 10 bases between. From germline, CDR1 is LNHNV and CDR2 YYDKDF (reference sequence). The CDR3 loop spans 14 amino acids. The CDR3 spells CATSRAGALYGYTF. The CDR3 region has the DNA TGTGCCACCAGCAGAGCAGGGGCCCTCTATGGCTACACCTTC. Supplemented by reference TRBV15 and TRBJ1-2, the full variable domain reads DAMVIQNPRYQVTQFGKPVTLSCSQTLNHNVMYWYQQKSSQAPKLLFHYYDKDFNNEADTPDNFQSRRPNTSFCFLDIRSPGLGDTAMYLCATSRAGALYGYTFGSGTRLTVV.

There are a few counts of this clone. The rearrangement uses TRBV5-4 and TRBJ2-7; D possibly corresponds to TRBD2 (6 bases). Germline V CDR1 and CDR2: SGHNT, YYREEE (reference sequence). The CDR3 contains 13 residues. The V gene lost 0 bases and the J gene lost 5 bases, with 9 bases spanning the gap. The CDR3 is CASSLAGDDEQYF. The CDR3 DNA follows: TGTGCCAGCAGCTTGGCGGGGGACGACGAGCAGTACTTC.

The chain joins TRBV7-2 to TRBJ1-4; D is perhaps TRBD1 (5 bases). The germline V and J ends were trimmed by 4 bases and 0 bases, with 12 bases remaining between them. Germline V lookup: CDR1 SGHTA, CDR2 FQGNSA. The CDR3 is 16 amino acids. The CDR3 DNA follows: TGTGCCAGCAGCTCCGGACATGTTGCAACTAATGAAAAACTGTTTTTT. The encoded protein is CASSSGHVATNEKLFF.

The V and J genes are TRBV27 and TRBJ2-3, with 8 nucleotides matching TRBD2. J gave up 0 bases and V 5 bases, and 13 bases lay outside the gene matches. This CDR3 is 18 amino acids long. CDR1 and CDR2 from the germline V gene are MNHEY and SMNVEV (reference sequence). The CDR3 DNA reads TGTGCCAGCAGTACCCCTGGCGGGAGGTTATCTAGCACAGATACGCAGTATTTT. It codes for CASSTPGGRLSSTDTQYF.

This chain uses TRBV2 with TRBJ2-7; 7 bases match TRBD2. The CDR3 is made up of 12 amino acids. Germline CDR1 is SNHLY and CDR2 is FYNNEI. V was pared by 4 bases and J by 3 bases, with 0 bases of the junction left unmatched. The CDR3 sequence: CASSGGGYEQYF. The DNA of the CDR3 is TGTGCCAGCAGTGGGGGGGGCTACGAGCAGTACTTC.

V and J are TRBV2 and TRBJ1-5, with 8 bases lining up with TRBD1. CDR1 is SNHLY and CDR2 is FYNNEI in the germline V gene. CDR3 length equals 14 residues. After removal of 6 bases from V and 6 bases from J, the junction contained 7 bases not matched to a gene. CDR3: CASRPETGGQPQHF. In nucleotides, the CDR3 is TGTGCCAGCAGGCCCGAAACAGGGGGTCAGCCCCAGCATTTT.

The CDR3 region is CASSLTGTGVWDEQFF. In DNA form, the CDR3 reads TGTGCCAGCAGTCTTACCGGGACAGGAGTTTGGGATGAGCAGTTCTTC. The chain combines TRBV7-2 with TRBJ2-1; 8 nucleotides agree with TRBD1. Trimming cost V 6 bases and J 8 bases; bases outside gene matches: 15. This CDR3 contains 16 residues. From germline, CDR1 is SGHTA and CDR2 FQGNSA.

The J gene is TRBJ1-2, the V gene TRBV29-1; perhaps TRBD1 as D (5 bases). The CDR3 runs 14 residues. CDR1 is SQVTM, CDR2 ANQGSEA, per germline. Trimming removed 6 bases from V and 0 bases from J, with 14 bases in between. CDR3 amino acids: CSVGGDWSNYGYTF. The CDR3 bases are TGCAGCGTGGGGGGGGACTGGTCTAACTATGGCTACACCTTC.

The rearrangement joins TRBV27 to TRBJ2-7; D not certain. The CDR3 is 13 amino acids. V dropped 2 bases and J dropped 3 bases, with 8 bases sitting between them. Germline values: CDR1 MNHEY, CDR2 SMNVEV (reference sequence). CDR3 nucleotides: TGTGCCAGCAGTTTAGCGGTGGACTACGAGCAGTACTTC. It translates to CASSLAVDYEQYF.

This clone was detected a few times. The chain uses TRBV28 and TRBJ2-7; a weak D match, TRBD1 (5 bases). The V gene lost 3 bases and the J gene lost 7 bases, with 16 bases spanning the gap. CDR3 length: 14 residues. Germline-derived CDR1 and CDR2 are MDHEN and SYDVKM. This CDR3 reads CASSFLGPLTEQYF. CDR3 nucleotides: TGTGCCAGCAGTTTCCTGGGGCCACTGACGGAGCAGTACTTC.

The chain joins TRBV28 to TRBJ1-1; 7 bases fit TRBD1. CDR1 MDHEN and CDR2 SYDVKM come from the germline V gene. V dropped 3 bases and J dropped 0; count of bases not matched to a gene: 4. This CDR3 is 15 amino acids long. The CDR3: CASSFGDRMNTEAFF. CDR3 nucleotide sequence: TGTGCCAGCAGTTTCGGGGACAGAATGAACACTGAAGCTTTCTTT.

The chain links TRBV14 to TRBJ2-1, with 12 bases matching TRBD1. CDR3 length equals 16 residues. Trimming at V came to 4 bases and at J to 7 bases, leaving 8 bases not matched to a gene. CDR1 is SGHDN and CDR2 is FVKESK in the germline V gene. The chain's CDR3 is CASSPLGTGGANEQFF. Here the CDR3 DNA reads TGTGCCAGCAGCCCCCTGGGGACAGGGGGCGCGAATGAGCAGTTCTTC.